The 22 T cell receptor beta chains reported below all come from one sample, sequenced in a study of T cell repertoires in cytomegalovirus infection. From the reads, TCRdb called clonotypes with MiXCR, one entry per CDR3 protein. This sample yields some 500,000 distinct CDR3 sequences, of which roughly a third are seen a single time; 17% belongs to the top ten. Their specific antigens are unknown. The specimen was cultured PBMCs, collected from culture after CMV antigen stimulation. The receptors here all came from a human donor in good health (CMV status not recorded). Some clones in this sample may be carry-over from other donors' samples.

In DNA form, the CDR3 reads TGTGCCAGTAGCCCAGAGCGGGGCGCCTTCTCCTACAATGAGCAGTTCTTC. Protein product: CASSPERGAFSYNEQFF. The chain recombines TRBV19 with TRBJ2-1; 7 nucleotides align to TRBD2. The CDR3 totals 17 residues. CDR1 and CDR2 from the germline V gene are LNHDA and SQIVND (reference sequence). J gave up 0 bases and V 6 bases, and 11 bases lay outside the gene matches.

This clonotype was counted only a few times. The chain joins TRBV6-2 or TRBV6-3 to TRBJ1-5, with 10 bases matching TRBD1. CDR3 size: 21 residues. The J segment lost 0 bases and the V segment lost 3 bases, leaving 17 bases of the junction unmatched. CDR1 and CDR2 (germline): MNHEY, SVGEGT. The CDR3: CASSYPLRQGAGGYSNQPQHF. The CDR3 DNA reads TGTGCCAGCAGTTATCCTCTCAGACAGGGGGCTGGAGGATATAGCAATCAGCCCCAGCATTTT.

This clonotype was seen ten or more times. This chain joins TRBV20-1 and TRBJ2-1, with 16 bases aligning to TRBD2. Germline loops: CDR1 DFQATT, CDR2 SNEGSKA (reference sequence). This CDR3 comprises 17 residues. V trimming: 0 bases; J trimming: 12 bases; junction bases outside the gene matches: 11. CDR3 nucleotides: TGCAGTGCTAGAGATGGGGGACTAGCGGGAGGGCTTGGGAGGCAGTTCTTC. It is translated as CSARDGGLAGGLGRQFF.

CDR3 nucleotide sequence: TGTGCCAGCAGCTCCGGGACAGGGTTCAATGAGCAGTTCTTC. Protein sequence: CASSSGTGFNEQFF. This chain uses TRBV7-6 with TRBJ2-1, with 9 bases matching TRBD1. Trimming removed 4 bases from V and 6 bases from J; junction bases left unmatched: 4. This CDR3 has 14 amino acids. Germline V gene data show CDR1 as SGHVS and CDR2 as FNYEAQ.

This clonotype was observed many times. V and J are TRBV7-2 and TRBJ1-4; TRBD1 might be the D (6 bases). V shed 5 bases and J shed 0 bases, with 13 bases lying between them. The V gene's germline CDR1 is SGHTA and CDR2 FQGNSA. CDR3 length equals 16 residues. The CDR3 DNA reads as TGTGCCAGCAGCCCCCAGGGGATAGCAACTAATGAAAAACTGTTTTTT. Its translation is CASSPQGIATNEKLFF.

V gene TRBV24-1 combines with J gene TRBJ2-1; D not certain. Germline-derived CDR1 and CDR2 are KGHDR and SFDVKD. Between the trimmed V and J ends, which lost 0 bases and 4 bases, there was a span of 6 bases. The CDR3 has 14 residues. As DNA, the CDR3 is TGTGCCACCAGTGATTTGTATAGTTACAATGAGCAGTTCTTC. Its protein product is CATSDLYSYNEQFF.

This clonotype was counted a single time. J is TRBJ2-3 and V is TRBV28; the match to TRBD2 covers 10 bases. From germline, CDR1 is MDHEN and CDR2 SYDVKM. The CDR3 contains 16 residues. Losses at the gene ends were 2 bases for V and 0 bases for J; bases not matched to a gene: 2. The CDR3, as DNA: TGTGCCAGCAGTTTAGCGGGACTAGCGAGCACAGATACGCAGTATTTT. It specifies CASSLAGLASTDTQYF.

This clonotype was seen a few times. The chain carries TRBV27 and TRBJ1-4, with D maybe TRBD1 (5 bases). Germline V gene sequence: CDR1 MNHEY, CDR2 SMNVEV (reference sequence). The CDR3 sequence is 11 residues long. The V gene lost 2 bases and the J gene lost 15 bases, with 10 bases spanning the gap. The CDR3 nucleotides read TGTGCCAGCAGTTTAAAGGGACCCATGTTTTTT. As protein: CASSLKGPMFF.

The chain combines TRBV6-2 or TRBV6-3 with TRBJ2-1; TRBD2 matches at 8 bases. The CDR3 runs to 16 residues. Germline V gives CDR1 MNHEY, CDR2 SVGEGT. Germline trimming cut 7 bases from V and 7 bases from J; bases unmatched to any gene: 15. The CDR3 DNA reads TGTGCCAGCACCCCCCGGGGGCGGGAGGTCCGGAATGAGCAGTTCTTC. It yields the protein CASTPRGREVRNEQFF.

This chain connects TRBV6-1 to TRBJ2-7; D possibly corresponds to TRBD2 (6 bases). This CDR3 spans 15 amino acids. Germline V gives CDR1 MNHNS, CDR2 SASEGT. Trimming took off 5 bases at V and 4 bases at J, with 18 bases between the two ends. CDR3 nucleotides: TGTGCCAGCAGTTCAGCCACCTGGGGGACTTACGAGCAGTACTTC. Translating it yields CASSSATWGTYEQYF.

This clonotype occurred a few times. V and J are TRBV6-1 and TRBJ1-5; D gene ambiguous. The CDR3 is made up of 13 amino acids. Trimming removed 8 bases from V and 4 bases from J, with 12 bases in between. Germline CDR1 reads MNHNS; CDR2 reads SASEGT. The CDR3 DNA is TGTGCCAGCCGGCACGACAAAAATCAGCCCCAGCATTTT. This translates into CASRHDKNQPQHF.

V is TRBV6-2 or TRBV6-3 and J is TRBJ2-7, with D perhaps TRBD1 or TRBD2 (5 bases each). This CDR3 is built from 13 residues. The V and J ends lost 5 bases and 5 bases respectively, with 13 bases between them. Germline V gives CDR1 MNHEY, CDR2 SVGEGT. The CDR3 coding sequence is TGTGCCAGCAGTGAGAGAGGGGTTCACGAGCAGTACTTC. This translates into CASSERGVHEQYF.

This clonotype has only a few counts. The chain recombines TRBV12-3 or TRBV12-4 with TRBJ2-7, with 14 bases aligning to TRBD2. V lost 7 bases and J lost 4; bases outside the gene matches: 6. The CDR3 is 15 amino acids. The CDR3 DNA reads TGTGCCAGCACGGGACTAGCGGGAGTGTCGTACGAGCAGTACTTC. This translates into CASTGLAGVSYEQYF.

The rearrangement joins TRBV4-2 to TRBJ2-7; TRBD2 matches 7 bases. J gave up 4 bases and V 0 bases, and 9 bases lay outside the gene matches. There are 16 residues in the CDR3. In germline, CDR1 is LGHNA, CDR2 YNFKEQ. The CDR3 sequence: CASSQEVGLPWYEQYF. CDR3 DNA sequence: TGTGCCAGCAGCCAAGAGGTGGGACTACCGTGGTACGAGCAGTACTTC.

This clonotype was detected only a few times. This chain links TRBV4-2 with TRBJ1-1; perhaps TRBD1 as D (6 bases). CDR3 length equals 15 residues. In germline, CDR1 is LGHNA, CDR2 YNFKEQ. V shed 0 bases and J shed 1 base, with 9 bases lying between them. DNA of the CDR3: TGTGCCAGCAGCCAAGACCTACAGGGGAACACTGAAGCTTTCTTT. Amino acids: CASSQDLQGNTEAFF.

The chain uses TRBV7-2 and TRBJ1-5; D gene unclear. This CDR3 has 13 amino acids. Per the germline V gene, CDR1 is SGHTA and CDR2 is FQGNSA. The V end was cut by 5 bases, the J end by 11 bases, with 16 bases between. CDR3 DNA sequence: TGTGCCAGCAGCCGGACGCGGAAGGACTCCCAGCATTTT. Translated: CASSRTRKDSQHF.

This chain connects TRBV27 to TRBJ1-2, with 9 bases matching TRBD1. Trimming removed 4 bases from V and 6 bases from J; junction bases left unmatched: 6. Germline assignment: CDR1 MNHEY and CDR2 SMNVEV (reference sequence). The CDR3 loop spans 14 amino acids. The CDR3 loop is CASSSLDRGDGYTF. The CDR3 DNA reads TGTGCCAGCAGTTCCTTGGACAGGGGCGATGGCTACACCTTC.

The V call is TRBV7-2, the J call TRBJ2-5; a weak D match, TRBD2 (7 bases). CDR1 SGHTA and CDR2 FQGNSA come from the germline V gene. The length of the CDR3 is 16 residues. Trimming cost V 1 base and J 4 bases, with 16 bases left between them. Here the CDR3 reads CASSLGRGRVGETQYF. CDR3 nucleotide sequence: TGTGCCAGCAGCTTAGGGCGGGGGCGCGTCGGAGAGACCCAGTACTTC.

This sequence joins TRBV29-1 and TRBJ2-7; D is uncertain. CDR1 and CDR2 from the germline V gene are SQVTM and ANQGSEA. V was cut by 2 bases and J by 5 bases, with 16 bases left in between. The CDR3 loop spans 14 amino acids. The CDR3 coding sequence is TGCAGCGTTGAATGGCGCGGACCGTTTGACGAGCAGTACGTC. Protein: CSVEWRGPFDEQYV.

This clonotype was found a few times. This chain links TRBV7-7 with TRBJ2-7; 7 nucleotides line up with TRBD1. The CDR3 has 14 residues. The germline V gene encodes CDR1 SSHAT and CDR2 FNYEAQ (reference sequence). CDR3 sequence reads: CASSYGTGVGEQYV. CDR3 sequence (DNA): TGTGCTAGCAGCTACGGAACAGGGGTGGGCGAGCAGTACGTC.

The chain joins TRBV29-1 to TRBJ1-1; D remains unclear. The germline V gene encodes CDR1 SQVTM and CDR2 ANQGSEA. This CDR3 contains 11 residues. V lost 4 bases and J 0 bases, leaving 3 bases between the germline ends. CDR3 coding DNA: TGCAGCGTTGCTATGAACACTGAAGCTTTCTTT. Residues: CSVAMNTEAFF.

The chain carries TRBV6-2 or TRBV6-3 and TRBJ2-2; 10 bases align to TRBD2. The CDR3 spans 15 residues. V shed 6 bases and J 7 bases; nucleotides not matched to a gene: 8. In germline, CDR1 is MNHEY, CDR2 SVGEGT. In nucleotides, the CDR3 is TGTGCCAGCAGGGAACCTAGCGGGAGTGGCGGGGAGCTGTTTTTT. This encodes CASREPSGSGGELFF.